Given below is one T cell receptor beta chain in context. The sample comes from a study of blood T cell repertoires in COVID-19. Overall study context: The samples span acute and convalescent COVID-19 from the United States, Italy and Spain.

Per the original data handling: Amplification of reference gene primers provided the estimated nucleated cell counts. Sequencing was performed with immunoSEQ multiplex PCR; in TCRdb, only in-frame clones are kept and a portion is missing. The DNA gave D and trimming, while V, J and clone size come from that table. Of some 55,000 clones in the sample, over 90% were seen once. This sequence was found in a human donor in a cohort sampled during active COVID-19. What was sequenced was peripheral blood.

This CDR3 reads CASSDSAGVNTEAFF. DNA of the CDR3: TGTGCCAGCAGCGATTCCGCCGGGGTAAACACTGAAGCTTTCTTT. This chain uses TRBV13 with TRBJ1-1; D remains ambiguous. The ends were cut back, 5 bases at V and 2 bases at J, with 15 bases in the middle. The CDR3 totals 15 residues. The germline V gene encodes CDR1 PRHDT and CDR2 FYEKMQ (reference sequence).